Described below is a single T cell receptor beta chain sequence and its context. Given a much more abundant clone one base away, this may be a read error. The second PCR ran about 6 to 12 cycles with a sample-barcoded 5' primer and J-beta primers. TCRdb analysed the 5' RACE reads with MiXCR anew, one entry per CDR3 protein. The data show hundreds of thousands of distinct CDR3 sequences, 40% to 65% seen once. This entry is derived from a study of blood T cells in healthy people across ages. The authors drew approximately 10 milliliters of peripheral blood from each donor. This CDR3 is 16 amino acids long. Germline V CDR1 and CDR2: SGHRS, YFSETQ.

This clonotype originated in a woman of 80 years or more in good health. This chain connects TRBV5-1 to TRBJ2-3, with 9 bases lining up with TRBD1. Material for sequencing was blood. The CDR3 region has the DNA TGCGCCAACAGCCTCACCCACCGACAGGGGGTAGATACGCAGTATTTT. The encoded protein is CANSLTHRQGVDTQYF. The full variable domain, with the rest looked up from reference TRBV5-1 and TRBJ2-3, is KAGVTQTPRYLIKTRGQQVTLSCSPISGHRSVSWYQQTPGQGLQFLFEYFSETQRNKGNFPGRFSGRQFSNSRSEMNVSTLELGDSALYLCANSLTHRQGVDTQYFGPGTRLTVL.